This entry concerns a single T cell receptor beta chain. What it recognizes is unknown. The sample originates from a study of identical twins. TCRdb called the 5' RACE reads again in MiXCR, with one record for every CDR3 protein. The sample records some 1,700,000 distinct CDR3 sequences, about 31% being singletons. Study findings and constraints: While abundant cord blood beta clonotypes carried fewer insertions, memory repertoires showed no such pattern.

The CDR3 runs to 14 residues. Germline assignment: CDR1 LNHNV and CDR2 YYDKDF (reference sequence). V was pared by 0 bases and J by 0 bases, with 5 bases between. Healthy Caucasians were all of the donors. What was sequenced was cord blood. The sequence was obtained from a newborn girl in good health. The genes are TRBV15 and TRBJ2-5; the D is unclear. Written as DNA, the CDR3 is TGTGCCACCAGCAGAGATACGCACCAAGAGACCCAGTACTTC. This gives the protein CATSRDTHQETQYF.